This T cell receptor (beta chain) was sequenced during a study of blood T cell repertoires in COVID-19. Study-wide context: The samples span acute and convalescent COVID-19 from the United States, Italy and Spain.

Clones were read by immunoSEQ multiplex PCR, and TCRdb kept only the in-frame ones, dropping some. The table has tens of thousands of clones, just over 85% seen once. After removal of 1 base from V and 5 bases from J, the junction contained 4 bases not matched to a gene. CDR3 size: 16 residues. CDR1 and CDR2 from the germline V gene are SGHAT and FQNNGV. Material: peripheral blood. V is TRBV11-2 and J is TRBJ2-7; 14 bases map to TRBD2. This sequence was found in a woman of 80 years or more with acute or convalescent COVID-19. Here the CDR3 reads CASSLGLAGGPDEQYF. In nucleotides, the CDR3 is TGTGCCAGCAGCTTAGGACTAGCGGGAGGGCCTGACGAGCAGTACTTC. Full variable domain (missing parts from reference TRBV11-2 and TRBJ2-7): EAGVAQSPRYKIIEKRQSVAFWCNPISGHATLYWYQQILGQGPKLLIQFQNNGVVDDSQLPKDRFSAERLKGVDSTLKIQPAKLEDSAVYLCASSLGLAGGPDEQYFGPGTRLTVT.